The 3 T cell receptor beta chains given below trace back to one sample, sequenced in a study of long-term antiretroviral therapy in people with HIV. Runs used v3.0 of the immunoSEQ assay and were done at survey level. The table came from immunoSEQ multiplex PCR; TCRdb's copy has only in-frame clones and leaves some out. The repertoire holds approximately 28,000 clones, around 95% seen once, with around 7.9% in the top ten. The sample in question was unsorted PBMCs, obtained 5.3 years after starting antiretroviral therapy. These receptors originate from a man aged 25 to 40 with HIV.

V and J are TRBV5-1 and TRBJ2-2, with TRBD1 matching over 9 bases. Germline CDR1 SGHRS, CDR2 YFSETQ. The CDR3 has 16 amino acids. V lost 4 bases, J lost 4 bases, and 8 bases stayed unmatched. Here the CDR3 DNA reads TGCGCCAGCAGCGAGGACAGGGGCGGAGCCACCGGGGAGCTGTTTTTT. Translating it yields CASSEDRGGATGELFF.

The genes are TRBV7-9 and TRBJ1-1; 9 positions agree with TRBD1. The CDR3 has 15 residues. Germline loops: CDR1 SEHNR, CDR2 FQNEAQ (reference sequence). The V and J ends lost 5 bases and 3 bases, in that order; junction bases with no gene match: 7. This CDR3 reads CASSAHRGLDTEAFF. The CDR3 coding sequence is TGTGCCAGCAGCGCACACAGGGGGCTGGACACTGAAGCTTTCTTT.

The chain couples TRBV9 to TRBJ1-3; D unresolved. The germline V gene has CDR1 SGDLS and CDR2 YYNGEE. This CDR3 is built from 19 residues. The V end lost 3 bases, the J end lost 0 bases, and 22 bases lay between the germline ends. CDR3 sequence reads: CASSAPLGLQPFSGNTIYF. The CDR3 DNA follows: TGTGCCAGCAGCGCCCCCCTAGGGCTCCAGCCGTTCTCTGGAAACACCATATATTTT.